This T cell receptor beta chain was documented in a study of T cell responses to AZD1222 COVID-19 vaccine. General study points: Spike-specific TCR depth and breadth grew after two AZD1222 doses. Unmutated regions of variants are reportedly targeted by nearly half of spike-specific TCRs. Donors skewed white British and female; clonal diversity was possibly underestimated. Just five to seven people given AZD1222 tested seropositive at baseline.

Here immunoSEQ multiplex PCR was the method, and the copy in TCRdb shows in-frame clones only, minus some. This table has more than 110,000 clones, 88% appearing once. About this clone itself: What it recognizes is unknown.

The J segment lost 7 bases and the V segment lost 7 bases, leaving 13 bases of the junction unmatched. In germline, CDR1 is LNHDA, CDR2 SQIVND (reference sequence). There are 15 residues in the CDR3. The sequencing used peripheral blood, collected 28 days after the second AZD1222 dose. The V gene is TRBV19, the J gene TRBJ1-5; 7 bases are shared with TRBD1. The receptor comes from an adult who received the AZD1222 COVID-19 vaccine. As DNA, the CDR3 is TGTGCCAGTACGGAGACAGGGAGAAAGCGACAGCCCCAGCATTTT. Protein sequence: CASTETGRKRQPQHF.